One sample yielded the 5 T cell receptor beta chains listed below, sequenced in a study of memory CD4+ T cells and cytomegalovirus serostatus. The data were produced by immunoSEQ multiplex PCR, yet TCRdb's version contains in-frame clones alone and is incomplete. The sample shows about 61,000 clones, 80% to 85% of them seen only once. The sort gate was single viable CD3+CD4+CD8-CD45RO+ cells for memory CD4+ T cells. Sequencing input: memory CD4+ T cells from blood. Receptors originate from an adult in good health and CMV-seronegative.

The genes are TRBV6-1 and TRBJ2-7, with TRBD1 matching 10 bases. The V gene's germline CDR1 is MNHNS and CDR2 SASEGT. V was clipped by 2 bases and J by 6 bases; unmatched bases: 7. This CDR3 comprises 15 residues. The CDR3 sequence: CASSETRTGGGEQYF. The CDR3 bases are TGTGCCAGCAGTGAAACCCGGACAGGGGGGGGCGAGCAGTACTTC.

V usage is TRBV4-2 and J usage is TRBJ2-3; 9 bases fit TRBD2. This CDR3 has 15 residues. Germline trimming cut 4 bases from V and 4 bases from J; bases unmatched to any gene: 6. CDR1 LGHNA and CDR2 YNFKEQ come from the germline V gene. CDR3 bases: TGTGCCAGCAGCCGCACCGGGACTAGCCCAGATACGCAGTATTTT. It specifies CASSRTGTSPDTQYF.

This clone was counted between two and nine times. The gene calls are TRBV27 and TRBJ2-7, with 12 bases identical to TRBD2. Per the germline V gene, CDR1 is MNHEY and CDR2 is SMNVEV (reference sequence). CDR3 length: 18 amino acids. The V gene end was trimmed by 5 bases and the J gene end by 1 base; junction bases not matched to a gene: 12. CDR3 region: CASSPTGLTSGRSYEQYF. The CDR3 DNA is TGTGCCAGCAGTCCTACGGGCCTGACTAGCGGGAGATCCTACGAGCAGTACTTC.

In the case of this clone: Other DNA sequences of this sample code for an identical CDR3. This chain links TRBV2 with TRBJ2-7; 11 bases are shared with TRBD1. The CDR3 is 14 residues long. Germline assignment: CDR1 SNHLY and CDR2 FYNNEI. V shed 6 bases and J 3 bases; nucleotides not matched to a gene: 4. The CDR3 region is CASRSGTGGYEQYF. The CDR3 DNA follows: TGTGCCAGCAGGTCCGGGACAGGGGGCTACGAGCAGTACTTC.

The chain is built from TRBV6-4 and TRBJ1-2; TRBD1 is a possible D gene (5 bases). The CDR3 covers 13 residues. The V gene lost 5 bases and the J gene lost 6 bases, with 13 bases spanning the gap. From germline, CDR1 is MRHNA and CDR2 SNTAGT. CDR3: CASSPEGTHGYTF. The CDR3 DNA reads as TGTGCCAGCAGTCCCGAGGGGACCCATGGCTACACCTTC.